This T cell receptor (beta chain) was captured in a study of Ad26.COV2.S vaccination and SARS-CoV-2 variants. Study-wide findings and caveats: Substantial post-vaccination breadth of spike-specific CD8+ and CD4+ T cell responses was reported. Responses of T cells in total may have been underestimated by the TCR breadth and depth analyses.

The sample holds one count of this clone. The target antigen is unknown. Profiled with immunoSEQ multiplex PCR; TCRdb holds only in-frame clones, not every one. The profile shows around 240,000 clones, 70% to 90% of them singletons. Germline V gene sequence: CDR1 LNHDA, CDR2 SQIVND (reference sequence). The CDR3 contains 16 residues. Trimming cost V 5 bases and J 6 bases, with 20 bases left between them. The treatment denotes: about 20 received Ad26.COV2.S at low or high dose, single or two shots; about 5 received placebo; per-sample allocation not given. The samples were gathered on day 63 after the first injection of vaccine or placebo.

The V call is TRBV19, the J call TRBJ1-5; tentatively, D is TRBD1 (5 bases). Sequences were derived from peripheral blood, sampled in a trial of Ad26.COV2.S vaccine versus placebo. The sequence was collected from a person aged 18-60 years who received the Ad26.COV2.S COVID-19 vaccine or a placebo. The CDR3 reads CASSGFWADRGQPQHF. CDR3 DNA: TGTGCCAGTAGTGGTTTTTGGGCAGATAGGGGTCAGCCCCAGCATTTT.